These 21 T cell receptor beta chains were sequenced from one sample in a study of blood T cell repertoires in COVID-19. Only in-frame clones appear in the TCRdb table, and some are missing; sequencing was by immunoSEQ multiplex PCR. This sample yields around 400,000 clones, of which around nine tenths are seen a single time; 1.7% belongs to the top ten. The specimen was PBMCs or T cells enriched from blood (not recorded which). The receptors were gathered from a woman in her 30s who had recovered from COVID-19.

This clone was seen a handful of times. The rearrangement joins TRBV3-1 (or the pseudogene TRBV3-2) to TRBJ2-2; TRBD2 agrees at 8 bases. Per germline, CDR1 LGHDT and CDR2 YNNKEL (reference sequence). The CDR3 is 12 amino acids. J lost 15 bases, V lost 3 bases, and 6 bases had no gene match. The CDR3 is CASSHPPGGVFF. The CDR3 DNA sequence: TGTGCCAGCAGCCACCCTCCCGGGGGGGTGTTTTTT.

The chain joins TRBV7-3 to TRBJ1-1; D is unresolved. Trimming took off 6 bases at V and 4 bases at J, with 12 bases between the two ends. The CDR3 spans 13 residues. Germline values: CDR1 SGHTA, CDR2 FQGTGA. The CDR3 DNA follows: TGTGCCAGCAGTTTTTCGGGGTCCACTGAAGCTTTCTTT. It encodes CASSFSGSTEAFF.

The J gene is TRBJ2-7, the V gene TRBV2, with TRBD2 matching over 7 bases. Trimming cost V 2 bases and J 0 bases; bases outside gene matches: 7. Germline loops: CDR1 SNHLY, CDR2 FYNNEI. The CDR3 has 16 residues. CDR3 residues: CASSERGGGSSYEQYF. The CDR3 nucleotides are TGTGCCAGCAGTGAACGGGGCGGGGGAAGCTCCTACGAGCAGTACTTC.

This chain links TRBV12-3 or TRBV12-4 with TRBJ1-5, with D unresolved. The ends were cut back, 3 bases at V and 6 bases at J, with 9 bases in the middle. CDR3 length equals 13 residues. The CDR3 is CASSFLEGQPQHF. As DNA, the CDR3 is TGTGCCAGCAGTTTTTTAGAGGGTCAGCCCCAGCATTTT.

The chain links TRBV6-4 to TRBJ1-1; D is perhaps TRBD1 (5 bases). Trimming cost V 4 bases and J 4 bases, with 13 bases left between them. Germline CDR1 is MRHNA and CDR2 is SNTAGT. The CDR3 is 14 residues long. The CDR3 spells CASSGTGSSTEAFF. The CDR3, as DNA: TGTGCCAGCAGTGGAACAGGATCGAGCACTGAAGCTTTCTTT.

The chain uses TRBV9 and TRBJ1-5; D is unclear. This CDR3 has 13 residues. CDR1 and CDR2 from the germline V gene are SGDLS and YYNGEE. V was shortened by 3 bases and J by 6 bases, with 10 bases between the two germline ends. CDR3 residues: CASSGGFRQPQHF. CDR3 coding DNA: TGTGCCAGCAGCGGCGGGTTCCGTCAGCCCCAGCATTTT.

This clone was recorded once. This chain connects TRBV5-8 to TRBJ1-4, with D unclear. V lost 0 bases, J lost 6 bases, and 15 bases lay in between. This CDR3 spans 16 amino acids. The V gene's germline CDR1 is SGHTS and CDR2 YDEGEE. The CDR3 DNA sequence: TGTGCCAGCAGCTTGGTGGTGTTGGGGAGGGATGAAAAACTGTTTTTT. This encodes CASSLVVLGRDEKLFF.

This clone was counted between two and nine times. The chain recombines TRBV5-1 with TRBJ1-2; a weak D match, TRBD1 (5 bases). Germline CDR1 and CDR2: SGHRS and YFSETQ. V was pared by 0 bases and J by 5 bases, with 14 bases between. The CDR3 contains 15 residues. The CDR3 sequence: CASSLDGQGWYGYTF. CDR3 DNA: TGCGCCAGCAGCTTGGATGGCCAGGGTTGGTATGGCTACACCTTC.

The chain carries TRBV18 and TRBJ2-7; 9 bases agree with TRBD1. The CDR3 contains 14 residues. V lost 6 bases to trimming and J lost 7 bases; unmatched junction nucleotides: 10. Germline V gene lookup returns CDR1 KGHSH and CDR2 LQKENI. For the CDR3, the DNA is TGTGCCAGCTCCCTTCGACAGGGGGTCAATGAGCAGTACTTC. Encoded protein: CASSLRQGVNEQYF.

The genes are TRBV3-1 (or the pseudogene TRBV3-2) and TRBJ2-4; no firm D call. The CDR3 extends over 15 amino acids. V lost 5 bases and J lost 1, with 12 bases in between. From germline, CDR1 is LGHDT and CDR2 YNNKEL (reference sequence). Written as DNA, the CDR3 is TGTGCCAGCAGCAAAGGCGGCAGTGCCAAAAACATTCAGTACTTC. Encoded protein: CASSKGGSAKNIQYF.

The chain uses TRBV2 and TRBJ1-5, with a tentative D call TRBD1 (5 bases). Trimming took 2 bases from V and 2 from J, leaving 16 bases between them. Germline V gene lookup returns CDR1 SNHLY and CDR2 FYNNEI. The CDR3 spans 17 residues. CDR3 DNA sequence: TGTGCCAGCAGTGAAAGGCTGTTAGGGGCTGGCAATCAGCCCCAGCATTTT. This encodes CASSERLLGAGNQPQHF.

The chain combines TRBV30 with TRBJ1-6, with a tentative D call TRBD1 (5 bases). This CDR3 is built from 14 residues. The V and J ends lost 2 bases and 10 bases respectively, with 15 bases between them. Germline V CDR1 and CDR2: GTSNPN, SVGIG (reference sequence). The CDR3 DNA is TGTGCCTGGAGTTCAAAGGGAGGGGAGTCACCCCTCCACTTT. Protein sequence: CAWSSKGGESPLHF.

The V and J genes are TRBV3-1 (or the pseudogene TRBV3-2) and TRBJ1-2; D is perhaps TRBD1 (5 bases). CDR3 length: 13 residues. The V end lost 6 bases, the J end lost 2 bases, and 10 bases lay between the germline ends. Per the germline V gene, CDR1 is LGHDT and CDR2 is YNNKEL (reference sequence). For the CDR3, the DNA is TGTGCCAGCAGATTGACAGAAAACTATGGCTACACCTTC. As protein: CASRLTENYGYTF.

The chain combines TRBV24-1 with TRBJ2-1, with TRBD2 matching over 15 bases. The CDR3 runs 17 residues. Looked up from germline, CDR1 is KGHDR and CDR2 is SFDVKD. The V and J ends lost 4 bases and 6 bases, in that order; junction bases with no gene match: 6. CDR3 amino acids: CATSDPRTSGRVNEQFF. The CDR3 DNA is TGTGCCACCAGTGACCCTAGGACTAGCGGGAGGGTCAATGAGCAGTTCTTC.

The chain couples TRBV19 to TRBJ1-1; 8 nucleotides match TRBD1. The CDR3 spans 14 residues. V shed 5 bases and J 1 base; nucleotides not matched to a gene: 3. Per the germline V gene, CDR1 is LNHDA and CDR2 is SQIVND (reference sequence). The CDR3 protein is CASSQGARNTEAFF. The CDR3 DNA is TGTGCCAGTAGTCAGGGGGCGAGGAACACTGAAGCTTTCTTT.

The chain is built from TRBV4-3 and TRBJ1-2; TRBD1 matches 9 bases. This CDR3 contains 17 residues. V gave up 0 bases and J gave up 7 bases; unmatched junction bases: 12. Germline CDR1 is LGHNA and CDR2 is YSLEER. CDR3 sequence: CASSQDPTGQGVSGYTF. The CDR3 bases are TGCGCCAGCAGCCAAGATCCCACGGGACAGGGCGTTAGTGGCTACACCTTC.

This chain connects TRBV9 to TRBJ2-2; a possible D gene is TRBD1 (6 bases). Between the trimmed V and J ends, which lost 6 bases and 6 bases, there was a span of 9 bases. CDR1 and CDR2 from the germline V gene are SGDLS and YYNGEE. The length of the CDR3 is 12 residues. The CDR3 DNA sequence: TGTGCCAGCACCCCAGGGGCCGGGGAGCTGTTTTTT. It encodes CASTPGAGELFF.

The V call is TRBV28, the J call TRBJ2-3; maybe TRBD2 (6 bases). The CDR3 spans 14 residues. The germline V gene encodes CDR1 MDHEN and CDR2 SYDVKM. Trimming pared 7 bases from V and 4 bases from J, leaving 15 bases between. CDR3 protein: CASISGGEADTQYF. The CDR3 DNA reads TGTGCCAGCATTTCCGGAGGGGAGGCAGATACGCAGTATTTT.

V usage is TRBV21-1 and J usage is TRBJ2-6; the D call in the table, TRBD1, was not verified against the DNA. TRBV21-1 is noted as a pseudogene. This CDR3 is built from 20 residues. The CDR3 loop is CASSKPVRDRESSGANVLTF. Written as DNA, the CDR3 is TGTGCCAGCAGCAAACCCGTCCGGGACAGGGAGAGCTCTGGGGCCAACGTCCTGACTTTC.

CDR3: CASSPRDRRSYEQYF. The CDR3 nucleotides are TGTGCCAGCAGCCCCCGGGACAGGCGCTCCTACGAGCAGTACTTC. This chain uses TRBV6-2 or TRBV6-3 with TRBJ2-7; TRBD1 matches at 8 bases. Germline CDR1 MNHEY, CDR2 SVGEGT. The length of the CDR3 is 15 residues. Losses at the gene ends were 6 bases for V and 0 bases for J; bases not matched to a gene: 7.

The gene calls are TRBV11-2 and TRBJ2-7, with 7 bases that match TRBD1. Germline loops: CDR1 SGHAT, CDR2 FQNNGV. V lost 5 bases, J lost 2 bases, and 9 bases stayed unmatched. This CDR3 has 15 residues. DNA of the CDR3: TGTGCCAGCAGCATGGGACAGTTAAAGACCTACGAGCAGTACTTC. This gives the protein CASSMGQLKTYEQYF.